Listed below are T cell receptor beta chains from one sample, sequenced in a study of technical replicates of blood from several donors. TCRdb's copy holds only in-frame clones and misses some; the assay was immunoSEQ multiplex PCR. The profile shows 60,000 to 90,000 clones, roughly 92% of them singletons. Sample: T cells isolated from PBMCs. The receptors stem from a human donor in good health. Each CDR3 is given with its conserved first and last residue. A D gene is named only where the DNA matches it firmly. Some rows mark clone size as missing; the rest say once, few, many or name a class of expanded clone.

>.|TRBJ2-1|TRBV11-3|.
TGTGCCAGCAGCTTAGGTCTCGTCGGCTACAATGAGCAGTTCTTC
CASSLGLVGYNEQFF
>.|TRBJ2-1|TRBV5-1|.
TGCGCCAGCAGCTTGGAAGACAGCTACAATGAGCAGTTCTTC
CASSLEDSYNEQFF
>.|TRBJ2-7|TRBV14|.
TGTGCCAGCAGCCAAGGACACCAACCCTACGAGCAGTACTTC
CASSQGHQPYEQYF
>.|TRBJ1-1|TRBV2|.
TGTGCCAGACAGGGGAACACTGAAGCTTTCTTT
CARQGNTEAFF
>TRBD2|TRBJ2-7|TRBV18|.
TGTGCCAGCTCAATCACTAGCGGAGCCTACGAGCAGTACTTC
CASSITSGAYEQYF
>.|TRBJ2-6|TRBV27|.
TGTGCCAGCAGCCTAGATGGGGCCAACGTCCTGACTTTC
CASSLDGANVLTF
>.|TRBJ2-4|TRBV10-1|.
TGCGCCAGCAGTGATTTCGCGTCCAAAAACATTCAGTACTTC
CASSDFASKNIQYF
>.|TRBJ2-3|TRBV6-5|.
TGTGCCATCGCGCTCGGGGATACGCAGTATTTT
CAIALGDTQYF
>TRBD1|TRBJ1-1|TRBV7-8|.
TGTGCCACCGGACAGGGCTTCACTGAAGCTTTCTTT
CATGQGFTEAFF
>TRBD1|TRBJ1-5|TRBV18|.
TGTGCCAGCTCACCACAGGTCAGGGGGAGTAATCAGCCCCAGCATTTT
CASSPQVRGSNQPQHF
>.|TRBJ2-7|TRBV28|.
TGTGCCAGCAGTCCCCTACTCAGGGCCAGCGAGCAGTACTTC
CASSPLLRASEQYF
>TRBD2|TRBJ2-7|TRBV5-6|.
TGTGCCAGCAGCATTAGGACTAGCGTTACCTACGAGCAGTACTTC
CASSIRTSVTYEQYF
>TRBD1|TRBJ2-7|TRBV19|.
TGTGCCAGTAGGGGTATGACAGGGGCCACACCAACCTACGAGCAGTACTTC
CASRGMTGATPTYEQYF
>TRBD1|TRBJ2-6|TRBV7-3|.
TGTGCCAGCAGCTCGACAGGGTCTGGGGCCAACGTCCTGACTTTC
CASSSTGSGANVLTF
>TRBD2|TRBJ2-1|TRBV27|.
TGTGCCAGCAGTTTACCGACTAGCGGGAGTAATGAGCAGTTCTTC
CASSLPTSGSNEQFF
>.|TRBJ2-5|TRBV25-1|.
TGTGCCAGCAGTAGGCTTCCGCGGGAGACCCAGTACTTC
CASSRLPRETQYF
>.|TRBJ2-3|TRBV7-8|.
TGTGCCAGCAGCTTAGCGCAGGTGTGGGGCACAGATACGCAGTATTTT
CASSLAQVWGTDTQYF
>.|TRBJ2-1|TRBV5-4|.
TGTGCCAGCAGGGGACTGGGGCCCTACAATGAGCAGTTCTTC
CASRGLGPYNEQFF
>.|TRBJ2-1|TRBV6-5|.
TGTGCCAGCAGTTACTCACCGGGAGTAGGCTACAATGAGCAGTTCTTC
CASSYSPGVGYNEQFF
>TRBD1|TRBJ1-1|TRBV6-5|once
TGTGCCAGCAGTTACCGGACAGGGGGCTCTGAAGCTTTCTTT
CASSYRTGGSEAFF
>.|TRBJ2-5|TRBV28|.
TGTGCCAGCTCTATGGGGGGGGCTAGTCGGGAGACCCAGTACTTC
CASSMGGASRETQYF
>TRBD1|TRBJ1-2|TRBV27|.
TGTGCCAGCAGTTTATCGGGCTTGAGGGACAGGGGCCACTATGGCTACACCTTC
CASSLSGLRDRGHYGYTF
>.|TRBJ2-3|TRBV2|.
TGTGCCAGCAGTGAATTCGTGGAGCGGAGCACAGATACGCAGTATTTT
CASSEFVERSTDTQYF
>.|TRBJ2-7|TRBV7-9|.
TGTGCCAGCAGCTTAGACGTAGGGGGCTACGAGCAGTACTTC
CASSLDVGGYEQYF
>.|TRBJ1-2|TRBV7-2|.
TGTGCCAGCAGCTCACCAGGGCGCGGCTATGGCTACACCTTC
CASSSPGRGYGYTF
>.|TRBJ2-7|TRBV11-3|.
TGTGCCAGCAGCTTTGGTTTTAACGGCGAGCAGTACTTC
CASSFGFNGEQYF
>TRBD1|TRBJ1-2|TRBV29-1|.
TGCAGCGTGCATTCACCAGGGGGCTCTTTATATGGCTACACCTTC
CSVHSPGGSLYGYTF
>.|TRBJ2-7|TRBV30|.
TGTGCCTGGAGGGAAATAACAGGAGATCCCTACTTC
CAWREITGDPYF
>TRBD2|TRBJ2-7|TRBV9|.
TGTGCCAGCAGCGCCTCGTGGGCGGGAGAGAACGAGCAGTACTTC
CASSASWAGENEQYF
>TRBD2|TRBJ2-1|TRBV2|.
TGTGCCAGCAGCGGACTAGCGGGATACAATGAGCAGTTCTTC
CASSGLAGYNEQFF
>.|TRBJ1-1|TRBV7-9|.
TGTGCCAGCAGCTCCCGGGACACATTGAACACTGAAGCTTTCTTT
CASSSRDTLNTEAFF
>.|TRBJ1-3|TRBV25-1|.
TGTGCCAGAGCTACAGGGTTCTCTGGAAACACCATATATTTT
CARATGFSGNTIYF
>TRBD2|TRBJ2-1|TRBV28|.
TGTGCCAGCGAGTTAGCGGGAGGGTACAATGAGCAGTTCTTC
CASELAGGYNEQFF
>TRBD2|TRBJ2-3|TRBV4-3|.
TGCGCCAGCAGCCCTCATAGCGGGAGTATCACAGATACGCAGTATTTT
CASSPHSGSITDTQYF
>TRBD2|TRBJ2-1|TRBV7-8|.
TGTGCCAGCAGCTTTAGCGGGAATGAGCAGTTCTTC
CASSFSGNEQFF
>.|TRBJ2-7|TRBV7-8|.
TGTGCCAGCAGCTCGGGGGGGACAGGGTCCTACGAGCAGTACTTC
CASSSGGTGSYEQYF
>.|TRBJ2-4|TRBV10-3|.
TGTGCCATCAGTGAGACTAACAGGGTACTAGCCAAAAACATTCAGTACTTC
CAISETNRVLAKNIQYF
>.|TRBJ2-3|TRBV4-1|.
TGCGCCAGCAGCCAAGAGAGCCCTAGCACAGATACGCAGTATTTT
CASSQESPSTDTQYF
>TRBD1|TRBJ1-2|TRBV7-2|.
TGTGCCAGCAGCTTAGACAGGGGGGCCTATGGCTACACCTTC
CASSLDRGAYGYTF
>TRBD1|TRBJ1-5|TRBV19|.
TGTGCCAGTAGTATAGATCGCTCGGCAGGGACAGCTAATCAGCCCCAGCATTTT
CASSIDRSAGTANQPQHF
>TRBD1|TRBJ2-7|TRBV28|.
TGTGCCACCACCCCCCTGGGACAGGGTGCGGACGAGCAGTACTTC
CATTPLGQGADEQYF